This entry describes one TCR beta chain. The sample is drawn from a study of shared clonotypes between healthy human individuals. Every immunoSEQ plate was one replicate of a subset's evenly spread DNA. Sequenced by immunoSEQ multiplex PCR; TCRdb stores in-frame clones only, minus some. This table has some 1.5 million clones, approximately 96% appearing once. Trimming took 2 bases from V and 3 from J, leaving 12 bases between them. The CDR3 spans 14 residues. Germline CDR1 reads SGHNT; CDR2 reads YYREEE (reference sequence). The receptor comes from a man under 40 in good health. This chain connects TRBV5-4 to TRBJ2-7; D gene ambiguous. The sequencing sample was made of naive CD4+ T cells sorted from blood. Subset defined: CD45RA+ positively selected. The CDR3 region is CASSFGLVSYEQYF. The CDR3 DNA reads TGTGCCAGCAGCTTTGGTCTGGTAAGCTACGAGCAGTACTTC.